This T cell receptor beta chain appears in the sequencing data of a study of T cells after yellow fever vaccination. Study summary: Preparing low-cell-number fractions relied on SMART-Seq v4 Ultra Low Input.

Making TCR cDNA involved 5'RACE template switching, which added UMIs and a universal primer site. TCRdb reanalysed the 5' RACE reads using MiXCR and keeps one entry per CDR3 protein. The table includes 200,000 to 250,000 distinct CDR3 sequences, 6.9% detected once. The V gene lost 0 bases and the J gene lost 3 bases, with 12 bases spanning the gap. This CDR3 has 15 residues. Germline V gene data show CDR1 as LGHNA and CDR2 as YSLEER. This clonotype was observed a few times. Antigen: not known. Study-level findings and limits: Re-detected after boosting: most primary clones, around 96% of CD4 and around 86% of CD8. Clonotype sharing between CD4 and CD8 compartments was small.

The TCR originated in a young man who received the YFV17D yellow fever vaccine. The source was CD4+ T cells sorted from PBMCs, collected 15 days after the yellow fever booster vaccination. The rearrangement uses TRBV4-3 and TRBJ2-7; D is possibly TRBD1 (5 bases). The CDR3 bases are TGCGCCAGCAGCCAAGATCAGGGCAGACTCTACGAGCAGTACTTC. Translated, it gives CASSQDQGRLYEQYF.